This T cell receptor beta chain was observed in a study of cytomegalovirus exposure and HLA in healthy donors. Germline CDR1 SNHLY, CDR2 FYNNEI. The CDR3 totals 14 residues. V was pared by 3 bases and J by 2 bases, with 8 bases between. Findings of the study overall: Per published reports, the classifier diagnosed cytomegalovirus status with high specificity and sensitivity.

A multiplex PCR was run with 60 Vbeta primers and 13 Jbeta primers. This table comes from immunoSEQ multiplex PCR, and its TCRdb copy is limited to in-frame clones, with some not included. The sample comprises over 35,000 clones, 50% to 75% of which are singletons, and roughly 9.4% rests with the top ten. This clone was detected only a few times. Its antigen is not identified. Sequencing used PBMCs. The chain recombines TRBV2 with TRBJ1-5; D is uncertain. This receptor was identified in a human donor in good health. The CDR3 bases are TGTGCCAGCAGTGACGTTGCGGGCAATCAGCCCCAGCATTTT. Translation: CASSDVAGNQPQHF. Together with reference TRBV2 and TRBJ1-5, the CDR3 gives the full variable domain: EPEVTQTPSHQVTQMGQEVILRCVPISNHLYFYWYRQILGQKVEFLVSFYNNEISEKSEIFDDQFSVERPDGSNFTLKIRSTKLEDSAMYFCASSDVAGNQPQHFGDGTRLSIL.